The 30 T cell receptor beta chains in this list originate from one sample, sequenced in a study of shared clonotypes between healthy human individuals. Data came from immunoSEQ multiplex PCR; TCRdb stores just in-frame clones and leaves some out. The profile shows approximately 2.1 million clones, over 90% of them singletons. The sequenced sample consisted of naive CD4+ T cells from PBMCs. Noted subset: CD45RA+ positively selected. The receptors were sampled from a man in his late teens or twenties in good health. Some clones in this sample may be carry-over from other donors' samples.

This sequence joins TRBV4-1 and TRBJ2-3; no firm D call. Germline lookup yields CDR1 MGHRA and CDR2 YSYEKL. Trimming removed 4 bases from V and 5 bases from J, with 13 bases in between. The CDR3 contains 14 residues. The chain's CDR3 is CASSRSTIGDTQYF. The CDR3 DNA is TGCGCCAGCAGCCGAAGCACAATTGGAGATACGCAGTATTTT.

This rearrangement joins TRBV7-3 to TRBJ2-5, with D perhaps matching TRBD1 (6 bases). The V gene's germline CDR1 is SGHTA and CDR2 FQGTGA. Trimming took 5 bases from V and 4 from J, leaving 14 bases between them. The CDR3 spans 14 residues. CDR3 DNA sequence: TGTGCCAGCAGCCCGTCTACAGGGACAGAGACCCAGTACTTC. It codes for CASSPSTGTETQYF.

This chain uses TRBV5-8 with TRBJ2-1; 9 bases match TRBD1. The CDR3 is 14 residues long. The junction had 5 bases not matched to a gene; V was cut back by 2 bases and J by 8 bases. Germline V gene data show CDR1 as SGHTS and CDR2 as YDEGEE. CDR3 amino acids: CASSFRQGGDEQFF. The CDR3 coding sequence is TGTGCCAGCAGCTTCCGACAGGGGGGGGATGAGCAGTTCTTC. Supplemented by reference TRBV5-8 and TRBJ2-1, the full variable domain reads EAGVTQSPTHLIKTRGQQATLRCSPISGHTSVYWYQQALGLGLQFLLWYDEGEERNRGNFPPRFSGRQFPNYSSELNVNALELEDSALYLCASSFRQGGDEQFFGPGTRLTVL.

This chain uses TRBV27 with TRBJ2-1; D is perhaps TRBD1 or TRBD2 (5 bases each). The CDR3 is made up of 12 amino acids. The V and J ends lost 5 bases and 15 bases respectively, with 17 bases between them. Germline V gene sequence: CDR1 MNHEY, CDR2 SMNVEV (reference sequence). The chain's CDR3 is CASSLEGSVWFF. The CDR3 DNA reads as TGTGCCAGCAGTCTCGAGGGGAGCGTTTGGTTCTTC.

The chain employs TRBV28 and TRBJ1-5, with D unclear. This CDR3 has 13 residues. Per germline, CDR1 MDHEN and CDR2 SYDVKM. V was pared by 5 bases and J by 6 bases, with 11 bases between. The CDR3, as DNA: TGTGCCAGCAGTGTGGGTCTGGTTCAGCCCCAGCATTTT. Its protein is CASSVGLVQPQHF.

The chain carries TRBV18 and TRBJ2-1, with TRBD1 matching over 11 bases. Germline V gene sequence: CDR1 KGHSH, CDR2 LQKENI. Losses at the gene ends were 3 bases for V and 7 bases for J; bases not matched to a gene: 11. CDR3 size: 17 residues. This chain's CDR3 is CASSPLGQGAGKNEQFF. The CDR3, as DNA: TGTGCCAGCTCACCCCTAGGACAGGGGGCGGGTAAGAATGAGCAGTTCTTC.

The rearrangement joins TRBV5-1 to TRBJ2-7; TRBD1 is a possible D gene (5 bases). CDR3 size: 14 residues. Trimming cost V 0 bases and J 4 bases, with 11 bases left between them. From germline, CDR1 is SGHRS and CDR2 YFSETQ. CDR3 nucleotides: TGCGCCAGCAGCTTGGACAGGAAACTTTACGAGCAGTACTTC. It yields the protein CASSLDRKLYEQYF.

The CDR3 protein is CASSSGLFNEQFF. The CDR3 DNA reads as TGTGCCAGCAGCTCGGGACTTTTCAATGAGCAGTTCTTC. The chain carries TRBV11-2 and TRBJ2-1; a weak D match, TRBD2 (6 bases). Trimming removed 4 bases from V and 6 bases from J, with 10 bases in between. CDR3 size: 13 residues. Germline CDR1 reads SGHAT; CDR2 reads FQNNGV.

The CDR3 is CASSPGHLYGYTF. The CDR3 nucleotides are TGTGCCAGCAGCCCCGGACACCTCTATGGCTACACCTTC. The gene calls are TRBV14 and TRBJ1-2, with D possibly TRBD1 on 5 matching bases. The CDR3 totals 13 residues. Germline V CDR1 and CDR2: SGHDN, FVKESK. V lost 4 bases to trimming and J lost 4 bases, with 10 bases between them.

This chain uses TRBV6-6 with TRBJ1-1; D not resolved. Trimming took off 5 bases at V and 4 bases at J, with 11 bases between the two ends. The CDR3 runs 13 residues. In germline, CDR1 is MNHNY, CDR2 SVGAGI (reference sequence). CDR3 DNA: TGTGCCAGCAGTACCCCGTTAGGCACTGAAGCTTTCTTT. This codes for CASSTPLGTEAFF.

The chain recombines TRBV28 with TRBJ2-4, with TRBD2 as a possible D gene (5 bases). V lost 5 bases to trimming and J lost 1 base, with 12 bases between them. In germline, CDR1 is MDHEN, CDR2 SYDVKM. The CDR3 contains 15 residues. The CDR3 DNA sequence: TGTGCCAGCAGTCTAGCTACACTTGCCAAAAACATTCAGTACTTC. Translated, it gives CASSLATLAKNIQYF.

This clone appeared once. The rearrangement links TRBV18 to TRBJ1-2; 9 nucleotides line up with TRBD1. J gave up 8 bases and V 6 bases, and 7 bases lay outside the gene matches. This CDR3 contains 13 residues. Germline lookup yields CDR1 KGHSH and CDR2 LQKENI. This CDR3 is CASSQGQGGGYTF. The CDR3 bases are TGTGCCAGCTCCCAGGGACAGGGCGGAGGCTACACCTTC.

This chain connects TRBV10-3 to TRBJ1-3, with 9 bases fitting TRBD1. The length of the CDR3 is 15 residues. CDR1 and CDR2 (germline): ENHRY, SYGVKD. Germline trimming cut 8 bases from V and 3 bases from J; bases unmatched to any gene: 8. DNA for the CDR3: TGTGCCATCCGAACCGGGACAGGGCATGGAAACACCATATATTTT. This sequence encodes CAIRTGTGHGNTIYF.

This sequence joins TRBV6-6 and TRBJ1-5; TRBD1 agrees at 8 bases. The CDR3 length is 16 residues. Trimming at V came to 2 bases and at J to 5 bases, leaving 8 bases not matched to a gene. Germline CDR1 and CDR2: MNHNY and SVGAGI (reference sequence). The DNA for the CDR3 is TGTGCCAGCAGTTACCGACTGGACAGGGAGGATCAGCCCCAGCATTTT. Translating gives CASSYRLDREDQPQHF.

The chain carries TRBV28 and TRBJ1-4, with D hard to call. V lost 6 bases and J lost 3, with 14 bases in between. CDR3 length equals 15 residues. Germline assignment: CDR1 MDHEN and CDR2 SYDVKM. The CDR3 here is CASSLTGAANEKLFF. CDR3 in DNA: TGTGCCAGCAGCCTGACGGGCGCAGCTAATGAAAAACTGTTTTTT.

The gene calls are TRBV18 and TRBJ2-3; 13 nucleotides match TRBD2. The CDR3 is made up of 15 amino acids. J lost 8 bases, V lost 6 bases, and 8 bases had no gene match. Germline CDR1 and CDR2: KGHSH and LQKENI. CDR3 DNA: TGTGCCAGCTCCCCAGGACTAGCGGGAGTTCTTACGCAGTATTTT. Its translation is CASSPGLAGVLTQYF.

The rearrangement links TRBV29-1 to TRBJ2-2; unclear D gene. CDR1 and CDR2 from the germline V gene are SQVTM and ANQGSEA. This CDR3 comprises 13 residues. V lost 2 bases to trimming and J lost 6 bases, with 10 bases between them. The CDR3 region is CSVEIWGSGELFF. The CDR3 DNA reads TGCAGCGTTGAAATATGGGGATCCGGGGAGCTGTTTTTT.

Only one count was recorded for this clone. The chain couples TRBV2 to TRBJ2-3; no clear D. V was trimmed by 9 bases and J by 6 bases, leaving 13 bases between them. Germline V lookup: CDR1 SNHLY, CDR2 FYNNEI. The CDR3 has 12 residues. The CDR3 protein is CARTGLGDTQYF. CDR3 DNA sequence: TGTGCCAGGACTGGGCTTGGGGATACGCAGTATTTT.

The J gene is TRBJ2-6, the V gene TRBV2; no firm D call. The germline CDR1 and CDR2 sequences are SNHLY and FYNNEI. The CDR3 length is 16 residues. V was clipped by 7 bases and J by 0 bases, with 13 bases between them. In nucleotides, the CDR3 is TGTGCCAGCATTCCGACGACGAGCTCTGGGGCCAACGTCCTGACTTTC. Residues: CASIPTTSSGANVLTF. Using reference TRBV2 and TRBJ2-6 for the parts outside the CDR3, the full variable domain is EPEVTQTPSHQVTQMGQEVILRCVPISNHLYFYWYRQILGQKVEFLVSFYNNEISEKSEIFDDQFSVERPDGSNFTLKIRSTKLEDSAMYFCASIPTTSSGANVLTFGAGSRLTVL.

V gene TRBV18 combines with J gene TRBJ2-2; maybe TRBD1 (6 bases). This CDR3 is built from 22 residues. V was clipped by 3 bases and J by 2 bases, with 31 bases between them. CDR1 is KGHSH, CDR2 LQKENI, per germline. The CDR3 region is CASSPRVQGLRQELQNTGELFF. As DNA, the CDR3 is TGTGCCAGCTCACCCCGGGTACAGGGTCTTCGGCAAGAACTCCAAAACACCGGGGAGCTGTTTTTT.

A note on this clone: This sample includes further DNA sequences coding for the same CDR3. The CDR3 here is CASSEVGGNQPQHF. The CDR3 bases are TGTGCCAGCAGTGAAGTCGGAGGCAATCAGCCCCAGCATTTT. The chain links TRBV6-1 to TRBJ1-5; the D is unclear. This CDR3 is 14 amino acids long. Trimming pared 1 base from V and 2 bases from J, leaving 6 bases between. Germline CDR1 MNHNS, CDR2 SASEGT.

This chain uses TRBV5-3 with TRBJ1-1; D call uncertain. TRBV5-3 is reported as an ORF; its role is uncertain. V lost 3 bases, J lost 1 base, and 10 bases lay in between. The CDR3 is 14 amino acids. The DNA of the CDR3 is TGTGCCAGAAGCTCCCAGAGGTGGAACACTGAAGCTTTCTTT. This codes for CARSSQRWNTEAFF.

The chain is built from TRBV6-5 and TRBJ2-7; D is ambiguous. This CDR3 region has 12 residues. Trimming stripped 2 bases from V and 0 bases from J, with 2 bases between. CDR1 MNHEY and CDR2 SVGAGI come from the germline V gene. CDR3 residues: CASSYASYEQYF. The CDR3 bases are TGTGCCAGCAGTTACGCCTCCTACGAGCAGTACTTC.

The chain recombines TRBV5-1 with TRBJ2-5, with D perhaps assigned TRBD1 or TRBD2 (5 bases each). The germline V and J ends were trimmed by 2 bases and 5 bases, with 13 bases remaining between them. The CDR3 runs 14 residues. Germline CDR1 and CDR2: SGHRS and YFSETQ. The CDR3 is CASSLLGEGETQYF. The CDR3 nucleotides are TGCGCCAGCAGCTTACTAGGGGAAGGGGAGACCCAGTACTTC.

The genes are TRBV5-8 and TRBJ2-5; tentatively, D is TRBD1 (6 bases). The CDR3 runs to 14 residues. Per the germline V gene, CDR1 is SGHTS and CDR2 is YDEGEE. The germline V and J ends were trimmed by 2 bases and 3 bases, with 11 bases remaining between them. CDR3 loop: CASSLQGVKETQYF. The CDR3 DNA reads TGTGCCAGCAGCTTACAGGGAGTTAAAGAGACCCAGTACTTC.

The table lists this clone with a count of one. The DNA for the CDR3 is TGCGCCAGCAGCCCGGGAGTGGATGAGCAGTTCTTC. Protein: CASSPGVDEQFF. The gene calls are TRBV5-1 and TRBJ2-1, with D possibly TRBD2 on 6 matching bases. The germline CDR1 and CDR2 sequences are SGHRS and YFSETQ. This CDR3 comprises 12 residues. V shed 4 bases and J shed 8 bases, with 10 bases lying between them.

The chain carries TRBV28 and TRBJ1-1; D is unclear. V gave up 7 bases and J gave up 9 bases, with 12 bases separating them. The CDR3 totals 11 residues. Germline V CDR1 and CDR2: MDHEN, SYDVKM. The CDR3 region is CASTNNMQAFF. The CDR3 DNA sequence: TGTGCCAGCACCAACAATATGCAAGCTTTCTTT.

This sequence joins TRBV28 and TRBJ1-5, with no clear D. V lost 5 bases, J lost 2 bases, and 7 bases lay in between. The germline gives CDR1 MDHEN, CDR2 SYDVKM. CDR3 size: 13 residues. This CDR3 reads CASSEAGNQPQHF. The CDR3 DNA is TGTGCCAGCAGTGAAGCGGGCAATCAGCCCCAGCATTTT.

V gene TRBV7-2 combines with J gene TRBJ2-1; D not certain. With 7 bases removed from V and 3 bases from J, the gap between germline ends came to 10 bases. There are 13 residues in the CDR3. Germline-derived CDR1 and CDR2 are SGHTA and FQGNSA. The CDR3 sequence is CASNPHSYNEQFF. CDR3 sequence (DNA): TGTGCCAGCAACCCCCATAGCTACAATGAGCAGTTCTTC.

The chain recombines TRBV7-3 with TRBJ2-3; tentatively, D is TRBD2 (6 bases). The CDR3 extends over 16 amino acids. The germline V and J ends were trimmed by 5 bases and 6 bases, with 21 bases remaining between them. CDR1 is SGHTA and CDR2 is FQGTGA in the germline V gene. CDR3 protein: CASSTGLKGIADTQYF. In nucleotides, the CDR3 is TGTGCCAGCAGCACGGGACTCAAAGGCATTGCGGATACGCAGTATTTT. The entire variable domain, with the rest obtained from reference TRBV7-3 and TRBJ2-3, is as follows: GAGVSQTPSNKVTEKGKYVELRCDPISGHTALYWYRQSLGQGPEFLIYFQGTGAADDSGLPNDRFFAVRPEGSVSTLKIQRTERGDSAVYLCASSTGLKGIADTQYFGPGTRLTVL.